This is a list of T cell receptor beta chains from one sample in a study of blood T cell repertoires in COVID-19. Repertoires were generated with immunoSEQ multiplex PCR, while TCRdb's copy carries only in-frame clones and drops some. Of about 300,000 clones in the sample, 80% to 90% were seen once. The sequenced sample consisted of PBMCs or T cells enriched from blood (not recorded which). These receptors originate from a man aged 25 to 45 who had recovered from COVID-19. Both conserved end residues are part of each CDR3. The D gene is left open where the match is weak. For some rows the clone size is stated as once, few or many, or as a class when expanded; others skip it.

15,TRBV7-9,TRBJ2-1,-,TRBD2,TGTGCCAGCAGCCAAAGCGGGGGGGCCTGGAATGAGCAGTTCTTC,CASSQSGGAWNEQFF
12,TRBV5-1,TRBJ1-1,few,-,TGCGCCAGCAGCCCAGGGGTAAATGAAGCTTTCTTT,CASSPGVNEAFF
14,TRBV19,TRBJ1-2,-,-,TGTGCCAGTAGTATTACGACAGGAGAAGTCGGCTACACCTTC,CASSITTGEVGYTF
13,TRBV24-1,TRBJ1-3,-,-,TGTGCCACCAGTGATCCTCAGGGAAACACCATATATTTT,CATSDPQGNTIYF
16,TRBV30,TRBJ2-5,-,TRBD2,TGTGCCTGGAGTGTCATAGCGGGGGGCCCCGGGGAGACCCAGTACTTC,CAWSVIAGGPGETQYF
15,TRBV6-5,TRBJ2-4,-,-,TGTGCCAGCAGAAGTTCCCCGGTAGCCAAAAACATTCAGTACTTC,CASRSSPVAKNIQYF
14,TRBV19,TRBJ2-1,few,TRBD2,TGTGCCAGTCTCCCAAGGGGGCTAGCGGGGGGGCCCGTCTTC,CASLPRGLAGGPVF
14,TRBV5-1,TRBJ2-5,-,TRBD2,TGCGCCAGCAGCTTCCGGGGGGGCCAAGAGACCCAGTACTTC,CASSFRGGQETQYF
14,TRBV18,TRBJ2-1,-,-,TGTGCCAGCTCTCCTACGCGGTCCTACAATGAGCAGTTCTTC,CASSPTRSYNEQFF
14,TRBV9,TRBJ2-7,-,TRBD1,TGTGCCAGCAGCGCACAGACAGGGAGCTACGAGCAGTACTTC,CASSAQTGSYEQYF
14,TRBV11-2,TRBJ1-2,once,TRBD1,TGTGCCAGCAGCCGGACAGGGTCGAACTATGGCTACACCTTC,CASSRTGSNYGYTF
16,TRBV5-4,TRBJ2-2,few,TRBD2,TGTGCCAGCAGAACTAGCGGGGGGGCAAACACCGGGGAGCTGTTTTTT,CASRTSGGANTGELFF
14,TRBV7-2,TRBJ2-5,once,-,TGTGCCAGCAGCTTAGCAGGGGGAACAGAGACCCAGTACTTC,CASSLAGGTETQYF
16,TRBV24-1,TRBJ2-3,-,TRBD2,TGTGCCACCAGTGATACTAGCGGGGGGATGGCAGATACGCAGTATTTT,CATSDTSGGMADTQYF
15,TRBV7-7,TRBJ1-4,once,-,TGTGCTAGCAGCTTAGTATTCCTCTATAATGAAAAACTGTTTTTT,CASSLVFLYNEKLFF
15,TRBV5-5,TRBJ1-5,few,-,TGTGCCAGCAGCTACCTACGGGATAGGGATCAGCCCCAGCATTTT,CASSYLRDRDQPQHF
14,TRBV5-6,TRBJ2-5,-,-,TGTGCCAGCAGCTTCGGTTCCGCGTTCGAGACCCAGTACTTC,CASSFGSAFETQYF
16,TRBV5-4,TRBJ2-1,few,TRBD2,TGTGCCAGCAGCCCAAGAACTAGCGGGGGGGCCGGGGAGCAGTTCTTC,CASSPRTSGGAGEQFF
17,TRBV24-1,TRBJ1-2,-,TRBD1,TGTGCCACCAGTGCTAATAAGGGACAGGGCATAGACTATGGCTACACCTTC,CATSANKGQGIDYGYTF
14,TRBV9,TRBJ2-7,-,-,TGTGCCAGCAGCGTCCATCCCCAGGGCAGGGAGCAGTACTTC,CASSVHPQGREQYF
13,TRBV3-1/TRBV3-2,TRBJ1-2,-,-,TGTGCCAGCAGCCAACAGGGTGGCTATGGCTACACCTTC,CASSQQGGYGYTF
14,TRBV4-2,TRBJ1-1,-,TRBD1,TGTGCCAGCAGCCCAACAGGGGACGACACTGAAGCTTTCTTT,CASSPTGDDTEAFF
14,TRBV11-2,TRBJ1-1,-,-,TGTGCCAGCGGATTTGGGGCCACTAACACTGAAGCTTTCTTT,CASGFGATNTEAFF
13,TRBV9,TRBJ2-7,-,TRBD1,TGTGCCAGCAGCCTGAGACAGGGAAGGGAGCAGTACTTC,CASSLRQGREQYF
19,TRBV7-9,TRBJ1-2,-,TRBD1,TGTGCCAGCAGCTTAGCGAGCCGGGACAGGGCCTTGGATTGGGGTGGCTACACCTTC,CASSLASRDRALDWGGYTF
16,TRBV19,TRBJ1-3,-,-,TGTGCCAGTAGTAGGGCCCCCACATCGATCGGAAACACCATATATTTT,CASSRAPTSIGNTIYF
14,TRBV30,TRBJ2-1,-,TRBD1,TGTGCCTGGACTTTGGGACAGGTCTACAATGAGCAGTTCTTC,CAWTLGQVYNEQFF
16,TRBV7-3,TRBJ2-3,once,TRBD1,TGTGCCAGCAGCGCACACAGGGGTTCAAGGACAGATACGCAGTATTTT,CASSAHRGSRTDTQYF
12,TRBV6-6,TRBJ2-1,-,TRBD1,TGTGCCAGCAGTCCAGGGGGCGTTGAGCAGTTCTTC,CASSPGGVEQFF
17,TRBV10-3,TRBJ1-3,-,TRBD1,TGTGCCATCAGACAAACCCATACAGGGGATCTTGGAAACACCATATATTTT,CAIRQTHTGDLGNTIYF
14,TRBV14,TRBJ1-1,-,TRBD1,TGTGCCAGCAGCCAAGTTAGGACAGGCACTGAAGCTTTCTTT,CASSQVRTGTEAFF
13,TRBV7-9,TRBJ1-2,-,TRBD1,TGTGCCAGCAGCGAGACAGGGTTCGAGGGCTACACCTTC,CASSETGFEGYTF
13,TRBV11-1,TRBJ2-2,-,-,TGTGCCAGCAGCTCGGGTAACACCGGGGAGCTGTTTTTT,CASSSGNTGELFF
15,TRBV5-1,TRBJ2-7,-,TRBD1,TGCGCCAGCAGCGCATCCGGGACAGGAGCCTACGAGCAGTACTTC,CASSASGTGAYEQYF
12,TRBV4-3,TRBJ1-6,-,-,TGCGCCAGCAGCCAACGTAATTCACCCCTCCACTTT,CASSQRNSPLHF
15,TRBV6-5,TRBJ2-7,once,TRBD1,TGTGCCAGCAGTTACCGGACAGGGCAATCCTACGAGCAGTACTTC,CASSYRTGQSYEQYF
13,TRBV3-1/TRBV3-2,TRBJ1-2,-,-,TGTGCCAGCAGCCAAGATAGCAACTATGGCTACACCTTC,CASSQDSNYGYTF
15,TRBV5-1,TRBJ2-1,-,TRBD2,TGCGCCAGCAGCTTGGATCCTAGCGGGGGGAATGAGCAGTTCTTC,CASSLDPSGGNEQFF
16,TRBV7-6,TRBJ2-1,-,TRBD2,TGTGCCAGCAGCCCTCTGAGCGGGGGGTCCTACAATGAGCAGTTCTTC,CASSPLSGGSYNEQFF
15,TRBV5-5,TRBJ2-7,-,-,TGTGCCAGCAGCTTGGAACTGGGAGAAGCCTACGAGCAGTACTTC,CASSLELGEAYEQYF
13,TRBV6-5,TRBJ1-2,-,-,TGTGCCAGCAGTTCGGACAGCCGGCTTGGCTACACCTTC,CASSSDSRLGYTF
14,TRBV11-2,TRBJ2-5,-,TRBD1,TGTGCCAGCAGCTTCTGGACAGGGGGAGAGACCCAGTACTTC,CASSFWTGGETQYF
13,TRBV30,TRBJ1-1,-,-,TGTGCCTGGAGTGTTTCGGGTCATAGTGAAGCTTTCTTT,CAWSVSGHSEAFF
15,TRBV7-9,TRBJ1-1,-,TRBD1,TGTGCCAGCAGCCGACCGGGACAGTTGAACACTGAAGCTTTCTTT,CASSRPGQLNTEAFF
12,TRBV29-1,TRBJ2-5,-,-,TGCAGCGCCATTGAGGGCGGAGAGACCCAGTACTTC,CSAIEGGETQYF